This T cell receptor beta chain is from a study of T cell changes during pregnancy in multiple sclerosis (dated 2019 in TCRdb). In the study overall: The study looked at changes in the T cell repertoire across pregnancy in women with multiple sclerosis.

Libraries were constructed by the immunoSEQ multiplex PCR assay. The source is immuneACCESS, and TCRdb retained only in-frame sequences with V and J called. Part of the clones is not carried over; for the studies checked, unresolved V genes explain less than half of this, and the remainder is unexplained. Recorded for this sample are fewer than 50,000 clones; roughly 95% of them occurred a single time. Less than 0.35% of the sample is in the top ten clones. Sequences SGHDN (CDR1) and FVKESK (CDR2) are obtained from the germline V gene. Trimming removed 0 bases from V and 5 bases from J, leaving 11 bases between the germline ends. Including the terminal cysteine and phenylalanine, the CDR3 comprises 14 residues. Only CDR3 DNA remains: 42 bases, in frame from the first base. Worth noting for this clone: The antigen this receptor binds is unknown. No qualities accompany the bases; no much larger clone lies one base away.

The specimen was CD4+ T cells from peripheral blood mononuclear cells, collected in the third trimester of pregnancy. The chain employs TRBV14 and TRBJ2-7; the D region possibly corresponds to TRBD1 (5 bases align). The TCR originated in a female donor with multiple sclerosis, enrolled in a pregnancy study. The DNA is TGTGCCAGCAGCCAAGATTACAGGTCCCACGAGCAGTACTTC. Translated, it reads CASSQDYRSHEQYF.